This is a list of T cell receptor beta chains from one sample in a study of PD-L1 blockade in urothelial cancer. The protocol was immunoSEQ multiplex PCR, while the TCRdb copy is restricted to in-frame clones and leaves out a portion. Of about 63,000 clones in the sample, roughly 79% were seen once. Sequenced here: PBMCs, sampled around atezolizumab (anti-PD-L1) treatment. These receptors were collected from a man between 65 and 85 years old with urothelial cancer. Each CDR3 is given with its conserved first and last residue. The order of the fields is J gene, D gene, clone size, CDR3 length, V gene, CDR3 protein, CDR3 DNA. D genes are given only for firm matches. Size is omitted from some rows. Given values are once, few, many or a class for expanded clones.

J: TRBJ2-7
D: .
size: .
length: 15
V: TRBV25-1
CDR3: CASSERSGRSYEQYF
DNA: TGTGCCAGCAGTGAACGAAGCGGGCGCTCCTACGAGCAGTACTTC

J: TRBJ2-1
D: TRBD2
size: .
length: 16
V: TRBV9
CDR3: CASSLGGGFSYNEQFF
DNA: TGTGCCAGCAGCCTCGGGGGGGGCTTCTCCTACAATGAGCAGTTCTTC

J: TRBJ2-5
D: .
size: .
length: 11
V: TRBV6-1
CDR3: CASSARETQYF
DNA: TGTGCCAGCAGCGCTAGAGAGACCCAGTACTTC

J: TRBJ2-2
D: .
size: .
length: 15
V: TRBV19
CDR3: CASSIGTLNTGELFF
DNA: TGTGCCAGTAGTATCGGGACTTTGAACACCGGGGAGCTGTTTTTT

J: TRBJ1-3
D: .
size: .
length: 17
V: TRBV5-4
CDR3: CASSFGTSAYSGNTIYF
DNA: TGTGCCAGCAGCTTCGGGACATCTGCTTACTCTGGAAACACCATATATTTT

J: TRBJ2-7
D: TRBD1
size: .
length: 17
V: TRBV7-9
CDR3: CASRPASGGGSSYEQYF
DNA: TGTGCCAGCAGGCCAGCCTCAGGGGGCGGCAGCTCCTACGAGCAGTACTTC

J: TRBJ1-2
D: TRBD1
size: .
length: 15
V: TRBV5-4
CDR3: CASSHSSKGAYGYTF
DNA: TGTGCCAGCAGCCATTCTTCCAAGGGGGCCTATGGCTACACCTTC

J: TRBJ2-2
D: .
size: .
length: 12
V: TRBV11-2
CDR3: CASSFGVGELFF
DNA: TGTGCCAGCAGCTTCGGGGTCGGGGAGCTGTTTTTT

J: TRBJ1-2
D: .
size: few
length: 15
V: TRBV12-5
CDR3: CASGLVMGLGYGYTF
DNA: TGTGCTAGTGGTTTGGTAATGGGGCTGGGGTATGGCTACACCTTC

J: TRBJ2-7
D: TRBD2
size: .
length: 14
V: TRBV19
CDR3: CASSIQRDSYEQYF
DNA: TGTGCCAGTAGTATCCAGCGGGACTCCTACGAGCAGTACTTC

J: TRBJ2-4
D: .
size: .
length: 14
V: TRBV5-3
CDR3: CAGVARLAKNIQYF
DNA: TGTGCCGGGGTAGCGCGACTAGCCAAAAACATTCAGTACTTC

J: TRBJ2-1
D: .
size: .
length: 13
V: TRBV4-3
CDR3: CASSRDSGDEQFF
DNA: TGCGCCAGCAGCCGAGATAGCGGAGATGAGCAGTTCTTC

J: TRBJ2-5
D: TRBD2
size: .
length: 15
V: TRBV7-8
CDR3: CASSLLAGGGVTQYF
DNA: TGTGCCAGCAGCCTACTAGCGGGGGGTGGGGTGACCCAGTACTTC

J: TRBJ2-7
D: .
size: .
length: 14
V: TRBV5-4
CDR3: CASTSPGGTYEQYF
DNA: TGTGCCAGCACCAGCCCCGGAGGGACCTACGAGCAGTACTTC

J: TRBJ2-3
D: .
size: .
length: 13
V: TRBV5-8
CDR3: CASSLGEADTQYF
DNA: TGTGCCAGCAGCTTGGGCGAGGCAGATACGCAGTATTTT

J: TRBJ1-6
D: .
size: .
length: 15
V: TRBV6-1
CDR3: CASSDVGVGNSPLHF
DNA: TGTGCCAGCAGTGATGTCGGGGTGGGGAATTCACCCCTCCACTTT

J: TRBJ1-1
D: .
size: .
length: 16
V: TRBV2
CDR3: CASSVVGRPLNTEAFF
DNA: TGTGCCAGCAGTGTAGTGGGCAGGCCTTTGAACACTGAAGCTTTCTTT

J: TRBJ1-1
D: .
size: .
length: 13
V: TRBV6-5
CDR3: CASSYSTGTEAFF
DNA: TGTGCCAGCAGTTACTCGACTGGGACTGAAGCTTTCTTT

J: TRBJ2-2
D: .
size: .
length: 14
V: TRBV11-2
CDR3: CASSLDLTAGELFF
DNA: TGTGCCAGCAGCTTAGATCTGACAGCCGGGGAGCTGTTTTTT

J: TRBJ1-2
D: .
size: .
length: 16
V: TRBV7-9
CDR3: CASSLAVGGTDYGYTF
DNA: TGTGCCAGCAGCTTAGCGGTGGGGGGAACGGACTATGGCTACACCTTC

J: TRBJ2-1
D: .
size: .
length: 16
V: TRBV6-1
CDR3: CASSEGPRAGRNEQFF
DNA: TGTGCCAGCAGTGAAGGGCCCAGGGCAGGGAGGAATGAGCAGTTCTTC

J: TRBJ1-1
D: .
size: .
length: 15
V: TRBV6-5
CDR3: CASKHREGRSTEAFF
DNA: TGTGCCAGCAAACACAGGGAAGGGCGGAGCACTGAAGCTTTCTTT

J: TRBJ1-5
D: .
size: once
length: 15
V: TRBV5-8
CDR3: CASSSSGARGEPQHF
DNA: TGTGCCAGCAGCTCCTCAGGGGCCCGGGGTGAGCCCCAGCATTTT

J: TRBJ2-7
D: .
size: .
length: 14
V: TRBV2
CDR3: CASSFRQATYEQYF
DNA: TGTGCCAGCAGTTTCAGACAGGCCACCTACGAGCAGTACTTC

J: TRBJ1-2
D: .
size: .
length: 13
V: TRBV5-1
CDR3: CASSYDRNYGYTF
DNA: TGCGCCAGCAGCTACGACAGGAACTATGGCTACACCTTC

J: TRBJ1-1
D: .
size: .
length: 15
V: TRBV4-3
CDR3: CASSRSRDINTEAFF
DNA: TGCGCCAGCAGCCGCTCCCGGGACATAAACACTGAAGCTTTCTTT

J: TRBJ2-3
D: .
size: .
length: 13
V: TRBV5-4
CDR3: CASRLPSTDTQYF
DNA: TGTGCCAGCAGACTGCCTAGCACAGATACGCAGTATTTT

J: TRBJ2-3
D: .
size: .
length: 14
V: TRBV7-9
CDR3: CASSPRDTTDTQYF
DNA: TGTGCCAGCAGCCCCCGTGACACCACAGATACGCAGTATTTT

J: TRBJ2-3
D: TRBD1
size: .
length: 17
V: TRBV7-9
CDR3: CASSKSGTGIPTDTQYF
DNA: TGTGCCAGCAGCAAGAGCGGGACAGGGATTCCCACAGATACGCAGTATTTT

J: TRBJ2-7
D: TRBD2
size: many
length: 14
V: TRBV6-4
CDR3: CASSELAGPYEQYF
DNA: TGTGCCAGCAGTGAACTAGCGGGCCCCTACGAGCAGTACTTC

J: TRBJ2-7
D: .
size: .
length: 14
V: TRBV5-6
CDR3: CASSDRVSRGEQYF
DNA: TGTGCCAGCAGCGACCGGGTCTCCCGGGGCGAGCAGTACTTC

J: TRBJ2-3
D: TRBD1
size: .
length: 16
V: TRBV6-4
CDR3: CASSTPTGDRTDTQYF
DNA: TGTGCCAGCAGTACCCCTACAGGGGATCGAACAGATACGCAGTATTTT

J: TRBJ2-3
D: TRBD2
size: .
length: 16
V: TRBV28
CDR3: CASSSLIAGGPDTQYF
DNA: TGTGCCAGCAGTTCCCTGATAGCGGGAGGGCCAGATACGCAGTATTTT

J: TRBJ1-4
D: TRBD1
size: .
length: 14
V: TRBV5-6
CDR3: CASSLDRGEEKLFF
DNA: TGTGCCAGCAGCTTGGACAGGGGAGAGGAAAAACTGTTTTTT

J: TRBJ2-1
D: TRBD2
size: .
length: 15
V: TRBV12-5
CDR3: CASGPPAGDYNEQFF
DNA: TGTGCTAGTGGTCCCCCCGCGGGGGACTACAATGAGCAGTTCTTC

J: TRBJ2-1
D: TRBD2
size: once
length: 16
V: TRBV7-3
CDR3: CASSLSGGAAYNEQFF
DNA: TGTGCCAGCAGCTTAAGCGGGGGGGCCGCCTACAATGAGCAGTTCTTC

J: TRBJ1-5
D: TRBD1
size: once
length: 15
V: TRBV5-1
CDR3: CASSLGTESNQPQHF
DNA: TGCGCCAGCAGCCTAGGGACAGAAAGCAATCAGCCCCAGCATTTT

J: TRBJ1-2
D: .
size: .
length: 15
V: TRBV6-6
CDR3: CASTKDGGANYGYTF
DNA: TGTGCCAGCACCAAAGATGGGGGCGCGAACTATGGCTACACCTTC

J: TRBJ1-2
D: TRBD1
size: .
length: 15
V: TRBV19
CDR3: CASSAGQGHNYGYTF
DNA: TGTGCCAGTAGTGCCGGACAGGGCCATAACTATGGCTACACCTTC

J: TRBJ1-2
D: .
size: .
length: 13
V: TRBV19
CDR3: CASSPHDIASYTF
DNA: TGTGCCAGTAGCCCCCATGATATCGCGAGCTACACCTTC